This T cell receptor beta chain is drawn from a study of PD-L1 blockade in urothelial cancer. This CDR3 is 16 amino acids long. CDR1 is SGHKS and CDR2 is YYEKEE in the germline V gene (reference sequence). V was clipped by 3 bases and J by 7 bases, with 22 bases between them. Time point specified: pretreatment peripheral blood. Libraries were prepared by immunoSEQ multiplex PCR; TCRdb keeps only in-frame clonotypes and omits some of them. The sample shows roughly 100,000 clones, 80% to 90% of them seen only once. The material was PBMCs, obtained around atezolizumab (anti-PD-L1) treatment. The chain employs TRBV5-5 and TRBJ1-1; perhaps TRBD1 as D (5 bases). The sequence derives from a woman older than 75 with urothelial cancer. This chain's CDR3 is CASSSQPGVSLGEAFF. CDR3 DNA sequence: TGTGCCAGCAGCTCTCAACCGGGGGTCTCCCTCGGTGAAGCTTTCTTT.